This T cell receptor beta chain originates from a study of blood T cell repertoires in COVID-19. Participant-given clinical history determined each cohort assignment. Produced via immunoSEQ multiplex PCR; TCRdb's table is partial and in-frame only. The data show 250,000 to 350,000 clones, 87% seen once. The sequenced sample consisted of PBMCs or T cells enriched from blood (not recorded which). The sequence was collected from a woman younger than 45 who had recovered from COVID-19.

As DNA, the CDR3 is TGTGCCAGCAGCCTGAGGGACTTAGATCATGGCTACACCTTC. Its translation is CASSLRDLDHGYTF. This chain links TRBV5-4 with TRBJ1-2; D perhaps matches TRBD1 (5 bases). The CDR3 spans 14 residues. V was cut by 4 bases and J by 6 bases, with 16 bases left in between. In germline, CDR1 is SGHNT, CDR2 YYREEE (reference sequence).